Below, 18 T cell receptor beta chains from the same sample are listed, as sequenced in a study of read filtering for tumor transcriptome and immune sequencing. This library used roughly 400 ng RNA and molecular barcoded adaptors spanning alpha/delta and beta/gamma chains. Via MiXCR, TCRdb re-called the reads, giving one row per CDR3 protein. The sample includes around 38,000 distinct CDR3 sequences, roughly an eighth of them seen just once. Sample: a population of CD138-negative cells sorted from bone marrow. The source of these receptors is a donor at least 40 years old with multiple myeloma.

This clonotype occurred many times. The gene calls are TRBV12-3 or TRBV12-4 and TRBJ2-6; no definite D call. The CDR3 totals 14 residues. Trimming removed 6 bases at V and 4 bases at J, with 10 bases between. Here the CDR3 reads CASRDRGGANVLTF. The CDR3 coding sequence is TGTGCCAGCAGGGACCGTGGGGGGGCCAACGTCCTGACTTTC.

This clonotype was seen ten or more times. The chain carries TRBV28 and TRBJ1-2; TRBD1 matches at 8 bases. V lost 4 bases, J lost 3 bases, and 7 bases stayed unmatched. CDR1 and CDR2 from the germline V gene are MDHEN and SYDVKM. The CDR3 runs 15 residues. CDR3 protein: CASSSWTGLDYGYTF. CDR3 nucleotide sequence: TGTGCCAGCAGTTCCTGGACAGGGCTTGACTATGGCTACACCTTC.

This clonotype was seen at least ten times. The gene calls are TRBV3-1 and TRBJ2-2, with TRBD1 matching over 11 bases. From germline, CDR1 is LGHDT and CDR2 YNNKEL (reference sequence). V shed 2 bases, J shed 5 bases, and the junction held 1 base outside the gene matches. The CDR3 length is 15 residues. The CDR3 sequence is CASSQRDRGTGELFF. The CDR3, as DNA: TGTGCCAGCAGCCAAAGGGACAGGGGGACCGGGGAGCTGTTTTTT.

About this clonotype itself: This may be a read error: a much more frequent sequence differs by one nucleotide. The CDR3 end shows no conserved phenylalanine or tryptophan, and so a read error is likely. The gene calls are TRBV5-1 and TRBJ2-5, with D possibly matching TRBD1 (6 bases). V was trimmed by 2 bases and J by 5 bases, leaving 13 bases between them. The CDR3 totals 14 residues. The V gene's germline CDR1 is SGHRS and CDR2 YFSETQ. CDR3 sequence reads: CASSFGQPFETQYC. For the CDR3, the DNA is TGCGCCAGCAGCTTCGGACAGCCCTTTGAGACCCAGTACTGC.

The CDR3 region has the DNA TGCGCCAGCAGCTTGACAGGGGGCGACACTGAAGCTTTCTTT. Protein: CASSLTGGDTEAFF. The rearrangement joins TRBV5-1 to TRBJ1-1; 9 nucleotides agree with TRBD1. The V gene end was trimmed by 1 base and the J gene end by 3 bases; junction bases not matched to a gene: 1. Germline V lookup: CDR1 SGHRS, CDR2 YFSETQ. The CDR3 extends over 14 amino acids.

This clonotype was seen repeatedly, ten times or more. V gene TRBV25-1 combines with J gene TRBJ2-5; possible D gene TRBD2, 7 bases. Per the germline V gene, CDR1 is MGHDK and CDR2 is SYGVNS. The CDR3 loop spans 15 amino acids. V was cut by 3 bases and J by 2 bases, with 13 bases left in between. The CDR3 reads CASSEGGAWQETQYF. DNA for the CDR3: TGTGCCAGCAGTGAGGGGGGGGCTTGGCAAGAGACCCAGTACTTC.

This clonotype was detected a few times. It may be a read error: a sequence one base away is much more abundant. The genes are TRBV7-9 and TRBJ2-5, with D perhaps TRBD2 (6 bases). This CDR3 region has 15 residues. Per the germline V gene, CDR1 is SEHNR and CDR2 is FQNEAQ (reference sequence). The CDR3 DNA follows: TGTGCCAGCAGCTCTACAGACGGACTACAAGAGACCCAGGACTTC. Protein product: CASSSTDGLQETQDF.

This clonotype was recorded at least ten times. The chain couples TRBV30 to TRBJ2-5; no clear D. Germline lookup yields CDR1 GTSNPN and CDR2 SVGIG (reference sequence). This CDR3 region has 15 residues. V was pared by 4 bases and J by 4 bases, with 19 bases between. The DNA of the CDR3 is TGTGCCTGGACCCCACCGATCGGGCTAGGAGAGACCCAGTACTTC. Protein product: CAWTPPIGLGETQYF. The full variable domain, in which reference TRBV30 and TRBJ2-5 provide the parts outside the CDR3, is SQTIHQWPATLVQPVGSPLSLECTVEGTSNPNLYWYRQAAGRGLQLLFYSVGIGQISSEVPQNLSASRPQDRQFILSSKKLLLSDSGFYLCAWTPPIGLGETQYFGPGTRLLVL.

This clonotype was recorded many times. The genes are TRBV9 and TRBJ2-1; 7 bases map to TRBD2. Germline CDR1 and CDR2: SGDLS and YYNGEE. The trim removed 4 bases at V and 4 bases at J, leaving 8 bases unmatched. The CDR3 contains 15 residues. Here the CDR3 DNA reads TGTGCCAGCAGCCCCCGGGGACTACCTTACAATGAGCAGTTCTTC. Translated: CASSPRGLPYNEQFF.

This clonotype came up many times. The V call is TRBV5-6, the J call TRBJ1-5; TRBD1 might be the D (5 bases). Trimming removed 3 bases at V and 4 bases at J, with 14 bases between. CDR1 SGHDT and CDR2 YYEEEE come from the germline V gene. The CDR3 runs 15 residues. The CDR3 loop reads CASSSGGIRNQPQHF. CDR3 nucleotides: TGTGCCAGCAGCTCCGGGGGGATACGAAATCAGCCCCAGCATTTT.

The chain couples TRBV25-1 to TRBJ1-1, with D hard to call. The V gene's germline CDR1 is MGHDK and CDR2 SYGVNS. Trimming took off 4 bases at V and 5 bases at J, with 5 bases between the two ends. The CDR3 runs to 11 residues. The CDR3 sequence: CASSGWTEAFF. CDR3 nucleotide sequence: TGTGCCAGCAGTGGATGGACTGAAGCTTTCTTT.

On this clonotype: This may arise from a read error, as a much more abundant clone is one base away. CDR3 coding DNA: TGCAGTGCTACGGGGTTAACCCTCTACGAGCAGTACTTC. Its translation: CSATGLTLYEQYF. The chain combines TRBV20-1 with TRBJ2-7; D perhaps matches TRBD2 (5 bases). Trimming stripped 4 bases from V and 3 bases from J, with 13 bases between. The CDR3 runs 13 residues. Germline CDR1 is DFQATT and CDR2 is SNEGSKA (reference sequence).

This clonotype was observed a handful of times. A junction end diverges from the germline sequence, so it may reflect a read error. The gene calls are TRBV7-8 and TRBJ2-3; TRBD1 is a possible D gene (6 bases). In germline, CDR1 is SGHVS, CDR2 FQNEAQ. The CDR3 contains 15 residues. Here the CDR3 reads CASSLAGASRDTQYF. In DNA form, the CDR3 reads TGTGCCAGCAGCTTAGCGGGGGCTAGCAGAGATACGCAGTATTTT.

Notes on this clonotype: It may be a read error: a sequence one base away is much more abundant. The V gene is TRBV9, the J gene TRBJ2-2; D remains ambiguous. The CDR3 consists of 14 residues. The V gene's germline CDR1 is SGDLS and CDR2 YYNGEE. Between the trimmed V and J ends, which lost 5 bases and 2 bases, there was a span of 10 bases. This CDR3 reads CASSTETNTGELFF. The CDR3 DNA follows: TGTGCCAGCAGTACCGAGACTAACACCGGGGAGCTGTTTTTT.

This clonotype has at least ten counts. The V gene is TRBV24-1, the J gene TRBJ2-1; 9 bases agree with TRBD1. Germline loops: CDR1 KGHDR, CDR2 SFDVKD. V lost 3 bases and J lost 3; bases outside the gene matches: 2. This CDR3 contains 15 residues. CDR3 DNA sequence: TGTGCCACCAGTGATACAGGGGGCAGCTACAATGAGCAGTTCTTC. Its protein is CATSDTGGSYNEQFF.

This clonotype occurred a few times. The chain joins TRBV28 to TRBJ2-3; D possibly matches TRBD1 or TRBD2 (7 bases each). Trimming removed 1 base from V and 2 bases from J, with 16 bases in between. CDR3 length: 17 amino acids. Germline V CDR1 and CDR2: MDHEN, SYDVKM. CDR3: CASSLSGGAADTDTQYF. Here the CDR3 DNA reads TGTGCCAGCAGTTTATCAGGGGGGGCGGCAGACACAGATACGCAGTATTTT.

The sample holds many counts of this clonotype. The J gene is TRBJ2-3, the V gene TRBV5-5; D might be TRBD1 or TRBD2, each matching 6 bases. V was trimmed by 0 bases and J by 5 bases, leaving 22 bases between them. Germline CDR1 reads SGHKS; CDR2 reads YYEKEE (reference sequence). The CDR3 is 18 amino acids. CDR3 bases: TGTGCCAGCAGCTTGGAGACCCGCTGGTACAGGGAGGTAGATACGCAGTATTTT. Its translation is CASSLETRWYREVDTQYF.

This clonotype occurred many times. The chain joins TRBV11-2 to TRBJ1-1, with a possible D match to TRBD1 (6 bases). V lost 3 bases, J lost 1 base, and 12 bases lay in between. CDR1 is SGHAT, CDR2 FQNNGV, per germline. The CDR3 is 15 amino acids. The chain's CDR3 is CASSFIGQRNTEAFF. The CDR3 coding sequence is TGTGCCAGCAGCTTCATCGGACAGCGGAACACTGAAGCTTTCTTT. The variable domain in full, with the rest retrieved from reference TRBV11-2 and TRBJ1-1, is EAGVAQSPRYKIIEKRQSVAFWCNPISGHATLYWYQQILGQGPKLLIQFQNNGVVDDSQLPKDRFSAERLKGVDSTLKIQPAKLEDSAVYLCASSFIGQRNTEAFFGQGTRLTVV.